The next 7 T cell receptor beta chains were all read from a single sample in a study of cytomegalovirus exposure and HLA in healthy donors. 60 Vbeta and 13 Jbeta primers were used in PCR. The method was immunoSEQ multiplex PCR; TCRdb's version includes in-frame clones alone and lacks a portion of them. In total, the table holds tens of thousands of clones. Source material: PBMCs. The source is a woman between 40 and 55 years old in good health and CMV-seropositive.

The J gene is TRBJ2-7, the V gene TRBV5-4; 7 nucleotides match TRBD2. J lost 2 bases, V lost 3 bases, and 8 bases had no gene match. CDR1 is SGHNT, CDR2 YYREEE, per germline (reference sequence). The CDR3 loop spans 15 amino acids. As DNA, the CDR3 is TGTGCCAGCAGCTGGGGAGCGGGAAGAACCTACGAGCAGTACTTC. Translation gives CASSWGAGRTYEQYF.

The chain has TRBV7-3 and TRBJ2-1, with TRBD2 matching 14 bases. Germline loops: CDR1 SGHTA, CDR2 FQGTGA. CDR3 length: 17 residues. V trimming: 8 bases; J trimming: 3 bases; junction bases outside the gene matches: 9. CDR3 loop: CASARLAGGPNYNEQFF. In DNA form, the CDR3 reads TGTGCCAGCGCAAGACTAGCGGGGGGGCCTAACTACAATGAGCAGTTCTTC.

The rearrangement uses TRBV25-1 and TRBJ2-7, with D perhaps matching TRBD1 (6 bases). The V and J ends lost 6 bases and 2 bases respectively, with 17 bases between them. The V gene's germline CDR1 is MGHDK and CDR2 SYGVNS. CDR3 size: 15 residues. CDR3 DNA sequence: TGTGCCAGCAGCCTCTCAGGGGAAATAGCCTACGAGCAGTACTTC. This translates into CASSLSGEIAYEQYF.

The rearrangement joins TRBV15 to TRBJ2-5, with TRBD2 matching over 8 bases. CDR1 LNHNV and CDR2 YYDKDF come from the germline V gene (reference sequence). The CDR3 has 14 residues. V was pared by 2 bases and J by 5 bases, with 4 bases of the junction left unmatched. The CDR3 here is CATSRRTSQETQYF. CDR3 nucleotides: TGTGCCACCAGCAGACGGACTAGCCAGGAGACCCAGTACTTC.

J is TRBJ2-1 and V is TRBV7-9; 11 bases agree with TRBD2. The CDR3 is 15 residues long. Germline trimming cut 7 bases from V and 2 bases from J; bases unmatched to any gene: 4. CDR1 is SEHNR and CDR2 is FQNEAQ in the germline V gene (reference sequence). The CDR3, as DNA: TGTGCCAGCATCAATAGCGGGGGGGCCTACAATGAGCAGTTCTTC. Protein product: CASINSGGAYNEQFF. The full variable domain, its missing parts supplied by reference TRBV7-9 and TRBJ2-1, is DTGVSQNPRHKITKRGQNVTFRCDPISEHNRLYWYRQTLGQGPEFLTYFQNEAQLEKSRLLSDRFSAERPKGSFSTLEIQRTEQGDSAMYLCASINSGGAYNEQFFGPGTRLTVL.

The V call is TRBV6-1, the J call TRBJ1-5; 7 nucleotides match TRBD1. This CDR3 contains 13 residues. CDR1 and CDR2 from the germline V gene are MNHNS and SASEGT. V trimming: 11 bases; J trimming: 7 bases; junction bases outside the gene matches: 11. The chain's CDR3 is CALRETGQQPQHF. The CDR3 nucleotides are TGTGCCTTGAGAGAGACAGGGCAGCAGCCCCAGCATTTT.

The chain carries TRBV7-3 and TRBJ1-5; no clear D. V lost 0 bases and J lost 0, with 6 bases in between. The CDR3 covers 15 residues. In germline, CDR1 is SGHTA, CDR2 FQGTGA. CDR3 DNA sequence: TGTGCCAGCAGCTTAACAGGAGATAGCAATCAGCCCCAGCATTTT. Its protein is CASSLTGDSNQPQHF.